This T cell receptor (beta chain) was retrieved from a study of response to subunit inactivated influenza vaccine. Of note for this clonotype: The antigen remains undetermined.

The CDR3 spans 16 residues. Germline V gene lookup returns CDR1 SGHRS and CDR2 YFSETQ. V shed 4 bases and J shed 7 bases, with 21 bases lying between them. MiXCR was run by TCRdb on the RT-PCR reads, yielding one entry per CDR3 protein. The sample shows roughly 570,000 distinct CDR3 sequences, 13% of them seen only once. Points from the study as a whole: Each seasonal influenza vaccination recruits few new T cells, the authors suggested.

The starting material was PBMCs from blood, obtained 45 days after vaccination. The rearrangement uses TRBV5-1 and TRBJ2-1, with a weak D call TRBD2 (6 bases). This receptor was obtained from a man aged 45-65 years who received an inactivated influenza vaccine. CDR3 nucleotide sequence: TGCGCCAGCAGCCCCTTCGGGGCGGGACCGGGAAATGAGCAGTTCTTC. It yields the protein CASSPFGAGPGNEQFF.